This T cell receptor beta chain was obtained from a study of blood T cell repertoires in COVID-19. This clone was seen more than once but under ten times. Authors' data handling: Amplifying reference gene primers gave estimates of nucleated cell counts. Sequencing used immunoSEQ multiplex PCR; TCRdb keeps in-frame clones, though not all of them. V, J and clone size derive from that table, while D and trimming were established from the DNA sequence. Among just over 300,000 clones listed, under 90% were seen once. The CDR3 runs 13 residues. Per the germline V gene, CDR1 is LNHDA and CDR2 is SQIVND (reference sequence). V was pared by 10 bases and J by 7 bases, with 14 bases between.

Sequenced material: peripheral blood. The TCR comes from a woman aged 25 to 39 with COVID-19, enrolled during active disease. J is TRBJ1-6 and V is TRBV19; tentative D call: TRBD1 (6 bases). The CDR3 DNA follows: TGTGCCATCTCACAGGGTGGAAATTCACCCCTCCACTTT. Its translation: CAISQGGNSPLHF. Using reference TRBV19 and TRBJ1-6 for the parts outside the CDR3, the full variable domain is DGGITQSPKYLFRKEGQNVTLSCEQNLNHDAMYWYRQDPGQGLRLIYYSQIVNDFQKGDIAEGYSVSREKKESFPLTVTSAQKNPTAFYLCAISQGGNSPLHFGNGTRLTVT.